Listed below are T cell receptor beta chains from one sample, sequenced in a study of cytomegalovirus exposure and HLA in healthy donors. The table came from immunoSEQ multiplex PCR; TCRdb's copy has only in-frame clones and leaves some out. The data hold around 80,000 clones, with around 62% observed a single time. Sequencing was carried out using PBMCs. The receptors derive from a male donor in good health and CMV-seropositive. CDR3s include the opening cysteine and the closing phenylalanine or tryptophan. A D gene is named only where the DNA matches it firmly. Some rows mark clone size as missing; the rest say once, few, many or name a class of expanded clone.

TRBV19	TRBJ2-1	-	-	TGTGCCAGCGACTCCACCGGGCTGGGGAGTGAGCAGTTCTTC	CASDSTGLGSEQFF
TRBV7-9	TRBJ2-7	-	-	TGTGCCAGCAGCTTAATTACAGGGAAGGACGAGCAGTACTTC	CASSLITGKDEQYF
TRBV7-6	TRBJ2-6	-	-	TGTGCCAGCAGCGGGTTGGCGGGGGCGGACTCTGGGGCCAACGTCCTGACTTTC	CASSGLAGADSGANVLTF
TRBV29-1	TRBJ2-1	TRBD2	-	TGCAGCGTTGAGCCTAGCGGCAATGAGCAGTTCTTC	CSVEPSGNEQFF
TRBV29-1	TRBJ1-2	-	-	TGCAGCGTGACACGGGACACCAATGGCTACACCTTC	CSVTRDTNGYTF
TRBV5-4	TRBJ1-2	TRBD1	-	TGTGCCAGCAGGGGCACAGGGGGCCTTGGCTACACCTTC	CASRGTGGLGYTF
TRBV7-7	TRBJ2-6	-	-	TGTGCCAGCAGCTTAGAGAGGTCCGGGGCCAACGTCCTGACTTTC	CASSLERSGANVLTF
TRBV29-1	TRBJ2-7	-	-	TGCAGCGCCGGTAGAAGCTCCTACGAGCAGTACTTC	CSAGRSSYEQYF
TRBV19	TRBJ2-2	-	-	TGTGCCAGTAGTATCCCGGGGGTCGGGGAGCTGTTTTTT	CASSIPGVGELFF
TRBV21-1	TRBJ2-1	-	-	TGTGCCCGCAGGATGGGGCGGCAGGGCCCCTACAATGAGCAGTTCTTC	CARRMGRQGPYNEQFF
TRBV4-1	TRBJ2-7	-	-	TGCGCCAGCAGCCAAGATGGAAGGGGGGGAAGCTCCTACGAGCAGTACTTC	CASSQDGRGGSSYEQYF
TRBV27	TRBJ2-3	TRBD1	few	TGTGCCAGCAGTCCCGGACAGGGGAGCACAGATACGCAGTATTTT	CASSPGQGSTDTQYF
TRBV27	TRBJ1-2	-	once	TGTGCCAGCAGTTTAACAGGCGGCTATGGCTACCCCTTC	CASSLTGGYGYPF
TRBV7-9	TRBJ2-2	-	-	TGTGCCAGCAGTTCACTGAACACCGGGGAGCTGTTTTTT	CASSSLNTGELFF
TRBV6-5	TRBJ1-3	-	-	TGTGCCTGCTATAGCGCTGGAAACACCATATATTTT	CACYSAGNTIYF
TRBV10-3	TRBJ1-1	-	-	TGTGCCATCAGTGAGCAGCCCTTGGACAGCTACACTGAAGCTTTCTTT	CAISEQPLDSYTEAFF
TRBV19	TRBJ1-1	TRBD1	-	TGTGCCAGTAAGATACGGAGGAAGGGGGCGAGCTCCACTGAAGCTTTCTTT	CASKIRRKGASSTEAFF
TRBV4-2	TRBJ2-5	TRBD2	few	TGTGCCAGCAGCCAAGTCCCCAGCGGGGCTCTGAAGACCCAGTACTTC	CASSQVPSGALKTQYF
TRBV28	TRBJ1-2	-	-	TGTGCCAGCAGCCCCACCGGGACACACGAAATGGGAGGCTACACCTTC	CASSPTGTHEMGGYTF
TRBV6-5	TRBJ1-1	TRBD1	once	TGTGCCAGCAGCAACCGCGGGACAGGGACGACTGAAGCTTTCTTT	CASSNRGTGTTEAFF
TRBV19	TRBJ2-5	TRBD1	-	TGTGCCAGTAGTGGGCTAGCTGGAAGGACAGGGGAGACCCAGTACTTC	CASSGLAGRTGETQYF
TRBV6-1	TRBJ2-7	-	-	TGTGCCAGCCGGGACTACGAGCAGTACTTC	CASRDYEQYF
TRBV13	TRBJ2-7	TRBD1	-	TGTGCCAGCAGCCCGGGACAGGGTTACGAGCAGTACTTC	CASSPGQGYEQYF
TRBV18	TRBJ1-4	-	-	TGTGCCAGCTCACCACCCGCGTCTTCACTTAATGAAAAACTGTTTTTT	CASSPPASSLNEKLFF
TRBV7-2	TRBJ2-7	TRBD1	-	TGTGCCAGCAGCCCGGACAGGGCCTACGAGCAGTACTTC	CASSPDRAYEQYF
TRBV5-6	TRBJ1-1	-	-	TGTGCCAGCACGCGCGGGGACACTGAAGCTTTCTTT	CASTRGDTEAFF
TRBV5-4	TRBJ2-7	TRBD1	-	TGTGCCAGCAGCTCATTGACAGGGATAACCTACGAGCAGTACTTC	CASSSLTGITYEQYF
TRBV18	TRBJ1-2	-	-	TGTGCCAGCTCACCTCCGGGTGACCGACGGCGGGATGGCTACACCTTC	CASSPPGDRRRDGYTF
TRBV18	TRBJ2-2	-	-	TGTGCCAGCTCACCACGGGGATTAGGAGGCGGGGAGCTGTTTTTT	CASSPRGLGGGELFF
TRBV15	TRBJ1-5	-	-	TGTGCCACCAGCAGCAGGGATCAGCCCCAGCATTTT	CATSSRDQPQHF
TRBV5-1	TRBJ2-1	TRBD2	-	TGCGCCAGCCGCGGGGGGGGTAGCTCCTACAATGAGCAGTTCTTC	CASRGGGSSYNEQFF
TRBV6-1	TRBJ1-2	-	-	TGTGCCAGCAGTGAAAATGGGTTACAGGGCTACACCTTC	CASSENGLQGYTF
TRBV2	TRBJ1-1	-	-	TGTGCCAGCAGTAACCAGGGCGGCACTGAAGCTTTCTTT	CASSNQGGTEAFF
TRBV27	TRBJ1-6	-	-	TGTGCCAGCAGTTTACGGTGGGACTGGGGGAGCTCCTATAATTCACCCCTCCACTTT	CASSLRWDWGSSYNSPLHF
TRBV5-6	TRBJ2-1	-	-	TGTGCCAGCAGCTTGGTTGACTTCAATGAGCAGTTCTTC	CASSLVDFNEQFF
TRBV5-1	TRBJ2-1	-	-	TGCGCCAGCAGCTGGTCTAGCATCGGTGAGCAGTTCTTC	CASSWSSIGEQFF
TRBV29-1	TRBJ2-5	-	few	TGCAGCGTTGAAGAGTCGGCGGGGTACCAAGAGACCCAGTACTTC	CSVEESAGYQETQYF
TRBV19	TRBJ2-7	-	-	TGTGCCAGTAGTATAGGCGGGACGGGCTACGAGCAGTACTTC	CASSIGGTGYEQYF
TRBV6-1	TRBJ2-2	-	-	TGTGCCAGCAGTATGGGGGCGGGGAACACCGGGGAGCTGTTTTTT	CASSMGAGNTGELFF
TRBV2	TRBJ1-4	TRBD1	few	TGTGCCAGCAGGACTAACAGGGGGTCGACTGAAAAACTGTTTTTT	CASRTNRGSTEKLFF
TRBV7-9	TRBJ2-1	TRBD2	-	TGTGCCAGCAGCTCCGGCCCTAGCGGGGGTTACAATGAGCAGTTCTTC	CASSSGPSGGYNEQFF
TRBV21-1	TRBJ2-3	-	-	TGTGCCAGCACCAAATTGGGGACAGGGAACACAGATACGCAGTATTTT	CASTKLGTGNTDTQYF
TRBV5-4	TRBJ1-1	-	-	TGTGCCAGCAGCCGGGAAGAAAGGGACACTGAAGCTTTCTTT	CASSREERDTEAFF
TRBV7-9	TRBJ2-1	TRBD2	-	TGTGCCAGCAGCTTAGAGGGGGGGGGTCCGGGAGGGCACAATGAGCAGTTCTTC	CASSLEGGGPGGHNEQFF
TRBV27	TRBJ2-1	TRBD2	-	TGTGCCAGCAGCTACCAAGCGGGAGGGCCTAATGAGCAGTTCTTC	CASSYQAGGPNEQFF
TRBV27	TRBJ1-4	-	-	TGTGCCAGCAGTTTCGGGGGGAATGAAAAACTGTTTTTT	CASSFGGNEKLFF
TRBV18	TRBJ2-5	TRBD1	once	TGTGCCAGCTCTTTCTTACAGGGGATCGAGGGGCAAGAGACCCAGTACTTC	CASSFLQGIEGQETQYF
TRBV10-2	TRBJ1-2	-	few	TGCGCCAGCAGTGAGTCCGCCCTTAGGGGGTATGGCTACACCTTC	CASSESALRGYGYTF
TRBV19	TRBJ1-1	-	-	TGTGCCAGTACTAGAGAACTGGGGGCAGCTTTCTTT	CASTRELGAAFF
TRBV5-4	TRBJ2-7	TRBD1	-	TGTGCCAGCAGCTTGGAAGGGACAGGTTCCTACGAGCAGTACTTC	CASSLEGTGSYEQYF
TRBV7-9	TRBJ2-1	TRBD2	-	TGTGCCAGCAGCTCCCCCGTTCTAGCGGGAGGGCCCCATGAGCAGTTCTTC	CASSSPVLAGGPHEQFF
TRBV7-9	TRBJ2-3	TRBD2	-	TGTGCCAGCGCCTCGGCGGGGGTCACAGATACGCAGTATTTT	CASASAGVTDTQYF
TRBV27	TRBJ2-2	-	-	TGTGCCAGCAGTTTGTACAGATACACCGGGGAGCTGTTTTTT	CASSLYRYTGELFF
TRBV5-1	TRBJ2-5	-	-	TGCGCCAGCACCCCCGAGGTGGGGGGGCCAGAGACCCAGTACTTC	CASTPEVGGPETQYF
TRBV30	TRBJ2-1	-	-	TGTGCCTGGAGCGACAGGGAGCAGTTCTTC	CAWSDREQFF
TRBV25-1	TRBJ2-5	TRBD2	-	TGTGCCAGCAGTCGGGGGGGGCAAGAGACCCAGTACTTC	CASSRGGQETQYF
TRBV27	TRBJ2-7	-	few	TGTGCCAGCAGTTCTAGGGGATTCGCCTCCTACGAGCAGTACTTC	CASSSRGFASYEQYF
TRBV30	TRBJ1-5	-	-	TGTGCCTGGAGTGCCAGTAATCAGCCCCAGCATTTT	CAWSASNQPQHF